The rows below give T cell receptor beta chains drawn from one sample of a study of human versus mouse CDR3 diversity and MHC coevolution. Measured with immunoSEQ multiplex PCR; TCRdb has only the in-frame clones, and not every one. The sample has 60,000 to 95,000 clones; around 93% are singletons. The material sequenced was naive CD4+ T cells from blood. Receptors originate from a person aged 30 to 70 in good health. CDR3s include the opening cysteine and the closing phenylalanine or tryptophan. A clone size is listed for some rows: how often the clone was seen (once, few, many), or a class if it is expanded.

V gene: TRBV5-4
J gene: TRBJ2-7
clone size: NA
CDR3 length: 15
CDR3 protein: CASSFSTTTAYEQYF

V gene: TRBV28
J gene: TRBJ1-1
clone size: NA
CDR3 length: 15
CDR3 protein: CASSRSGRVPSEAFF

V gene: TRBV28
J gene: TRBJ2-7
clone size: NA
CDR3 length: 15
CDR3 protein: CASRGGPGHSYEQYF

V gene: TRBV5-4
J gene: TRBJ2-5
clone size: NA
CDR3 length: 14
CDR3 protein: CASSLGGTQETQYF

V gene: TRBV12-5
J gene: TRBJ2-1
clone size: NA
CDR3 length: 14
CDR3 protein: CASGPPGTGPVQFF

V gene: TRBV5-1
J gene: TRBJ2-7
clone size: NA
CDR3 length: 17
CDR3 protein: CASSLPGLAGRAYEQYF

V gene: TRBV20-1
J gene: TRBJ2-1
clone size: NA
CDR3 length: 11
CDR3 protein: CSASPRGEQFF

V gene: TRBV9
J gene: TRBJ1-4
clone size: NA
CDR3 length: 15
CDR3 protein: CASSDRVGPNEKLFF

V gene: TRBV6-1
J gene: TRBJ1-3
clone size: NA
CDR3 length: 16
CDR3 protein: CASNEEKRRTYSAIYF

V gene: TRBV15
J gene: TRBJ1-2
clone size: few
CDR3 length: 11
CDR3 protein: CATSFGGGYTF

V gene: TRBV7-9
J gene: TRBJ1-2
clone size: NA
CDR3 length: 15
CDR3 protein: CASSGTGGSNYGYTF

V gene: TRBV9
J gene: TRBJ2-1
clone size: NA
CDR3 length: 14
CDR3 protein: CASKRGQGHNEQFF

V gene: TRBV19
J gene: TRBJ2-7
clone size: NA
CDR3 length: 15
CDR3 protein: CASSPGTGFIYEQYF

V gene: TRBV19
J gene: TRBJ1-2
clone size: NA
CDR3 length: 13
CDR3 protein: CASTPGQGYGYTF

V gene: TRBV19
J gene: TRBJ1-1
clone size: NA
CDR3 length: 16
CDR3 protein: CASSTPGTGGNTEAFF

V gene: TRBV28
J gene: TRBJ2-7
clone size: NA
CDR3 length: 14
CDR3 protein: CASSLKGRLYEQYF

V gene: TRBV29-1
J gene: TRBJ2-3
clone size: NA
CDR3 length: 9
CDR3 protein: CSAGDTQYF

V gene: TRBV7-2
J gene: TRBJ2-2
clone size: NA
CDR3 length: 16
CDR3 protein: CASSLNGGANTGELFF

V gene: TRBV11-2
J gene: TRBJ1-4
clone size: NA
CDR3 length: 17
CDR3 protein: CASSLIPRVERNEKLFF

V gene: TRBV5-1
J gene: TRBJ1-1
clone size: NA
CDR3 length: 14
CDR3 protein: CASSFLGVDTEAFF

V gene: TRBV7-9
J gene: TRBJ1-2
clone size: NA
CDR3 length: 12
CDR3 protein: CASDEAQGGYTF

V gene: TRBV29-1
J gene: TRBJ2-4
clone size: once
CDR3 length: 13
CDR3 protein: CSVLTSGKNIQYF

V gene: TRBV2
J gene: TRBJ2-7
clone size: NA
CDR3 length: 13
CDR3 protein: CASSKGQGQEQYF

V gene: TRBV27
J gene: TRBJ2-7
clone size: NA
CDR3 length: 17
CDR3 protein: CASSLISSAGTSYEQYF

V gene: TRBV6-5
J gene: TRBJ1-1
clone size: once
CDR3 length: 12
CDR3 protein: CASSYHTGEAFF

V gene: TRBV7-2
J gene: TRBJ1-2
clone size: NA
CDR3 length: 14
CDR3 protein: CASSPDRTNYGYTF

V gene: TRBV10-3
J gene: TRBJ2-1
clone size: NA
CDR3 length: 16
CDR3 protein: CAISEGGLGLNNEQFF

V gene: TRBV5-4
J gene: TRBJ2-5
clone size: NA
CDR3 length: 14
CDR3 protein: CASSKDRGQETQYF

V gene: TRBV5-1
J gene: TRBJ2-5
clone size: NA
CDR3 length: 14
CDR3 protein: CASSFDRVQETQYF

V gene: TRBV6-1
J gene: TRBJ2-1
clone size: NA
CDR3 length: 16
CDR3 protein: CASSEKGSSSYNEQFF

V gene: TRBV9
J gene: TRBJ2-7
clone size: NA
CDR3 length: 15
CDR3 protein: CASSVRAGWDAEQYF

V gene: TRBV2
J gene: TRBJ1-1
clone size: NA
CDR3 length: 13
CDR3 protein: CASRPGELREAFF

V gene: TRBV28
J gene: TRBJ1-2
clone size: NA
CDR3 length: 15
CDR3 protein: CASSPGGVGDYGYTF

V gene: TRBV2
J gene: TRBJ1-1
clone size: NA
CDR3 length: 12
CDR3 protein: CASSAGDTEAFF

V gene: TRBV6-1
J gene: TRBJ2-7
clone size: NA
CDR3 length: 13
CDR3 protein: CASNGFAAYEQYF

V gene: TRBV30
J gene: NA
clone size: once
CDR3 length: 12
CDR3 protein: CAWTRDNYEQYF

V gene: TRBV27
J gene: TRBJ2-2
clone size: NA
CDR3 length: 16
CDR3 protein: CASSPSRGLSPGELFF

V gene: TRBV30
J gene: TRBJ2-7
clone size: few
CDR3 length: 12
CDR3 protein: CAWGSRGYEQYF

V gene: TRBV6-1
J gene: TRBJ1-1
clone size: NA
CDR3 length: 13
CDR3 protein: CASSEGVRGESFF

V gene: TRBV21-1
J gene: TRBJ1-2
clone size: NA
CDR3 length: 16
CDR3 protein: CASSRIRSNGPYGYTF

V gene: TRBV15
J gene: TRBJ1-2
clone size: NA
CDR3 length: 15
CDR3 protein: CATSSGTGLNYGYTF

V gene: TRBV7-3
J gene: TRBJ2-7
clone size: NA
CDR3 length: 13
CDR3 protein: CASSLRVGDGQYF

V gene: TRBV18
J gene: TRBJ2-1
clone size: once
CDR3 length: 15
CDR3 protein: CASSPLGGLGNEQFF

V gene: TRBV5-1
J gene: TRBJ2-2
clone size: NA
CDR3 length: 14
CDR3 protein: CASSLVGGTGELFF

V gene: TRBV6-1
J gene: TRBJ2-1
clone size: NA
CDR3 length: 16
CDR3 protein: CASSEREQGLLNEQFF

V gene: TRBV18
J gene: TRBJ2-3
clone size: NA
CDR3 length: 15
CDR3 protein: CASSPVSRPPDTQYF

V gene: TRBV5-1
J gene: TRBJ1-1
clone size: NA
CDR3 length: 15
CDR3 protein: CASSVVGSGNAEAFF

V gene: TRBV2
J gene: TRBJ1-1
clone size: once
CDR3 length: 17
CDR3 protein: CASSESPLQAGVTEAFF

V gene: TRBV19
J gene: TRBJ2-7
clone size: NA
CDR3 length: 17
CDR3 protein: CASSIPLVGAGSYEQYF

V gene: TRBV6-5
J gene: TRBJ1-4
clone size: NA
CDR3 length: 15
CDR3 protein: CASSYLGVSNEKLFF

V gene: TRBV5-1
J gene: TRBJ2-7
clone size: NA
CDR3 length: 16
CDR3 protein: CASSSLGRGQTYEQYF

V gene: TRBV6-5
J gene: TRBJ1-1
clone size: NA
CDR3 length: 14
CDR3 protein: CASRTRGKDTEAFF

V gene: TRBV19
J gene: TRBJ2-2
clone size: NA
CDR3 length: 14
CDR3 protein: CASSIVGPGGELFF

V gene: TRBV19
J gene: TRBJ2-7
clone size: NA
CDR3 length: 15
CDR3 protein: CASSPRGSGAYEQYF

V gene: TRBV18
J gene: TRBJ2-5
clone size: NA
CDR3 length: 15
CDR3 protein: CASSAQTVAQETQYF